Listed here are 5 T cell receptor beta chains from one sample, sequenced in a study of cytomegalovirus exposure and HLA in healthy donors. The primer mix had 60 Vbeta and 13 Jbeta primers. The data were produced by immunoSEQ multiplex PCR, yet TCRdb's version contains in-frame clones alone and is incomplete. The sample consists of about 160,000 clones, 65% to 90% of them appearing once. Input material: PBMCs. The receptor source for this set is a human donor in good health.

The chain links TRBV6-6 to TRBJ2-7; 12 bases line up with TRBD1. The CDR3 is made up of 13 amino acids. Germline V gene lookup returns CDR1 MNHNY and CDR2 SVGAGI (reference sequence). The CDR3 nucleotides read TGTGAGAGCCGGGACAGGGGGCTCAACGAGCAGTACTTC. Translating gives CESRDRGLNEQYF.

The J gene is TRBJ2-7, the V gene TRBV27, with D tentatively TRBD2 (7 bases). V was pared by 3 bases and J by 7 bases, with 22 bases between. This CDR3 region has 16 residues. CDR1 MNHEY and CDR2 SMNVEV come from the germline V gene (reference sequence). This chain's CDR3 is CASSFRGGSGVKEQYF. CDR3 DNA sequence: TGTGCCAGCAGTTTTAGGGGGGGGAGTGGAGTAAAGGAGCAGTACTTC.

The chain combines TRBV6-5 with TRBJ1-5, with D hard to call. Germline values: CDR1 MNHEY, CDR2 SVGAGI. This CDR3 contains 14 residues. V was trimmed by 7 bases and J by 5 bases, leaving 15 bases between them. In DNA, the CDR3 is TGTGCCAGCATCCTACACGGAGGCGATCAGCCCCAGCATTTT. Protein sequence: CASILHGGDQPQHF.

This chain joins TRBV2 and TRBJ1-2, with 9 bases lining up with TRBD1. Germline trimming cut 4 bases from V and 4 bases from J; bases unmatched to any gene: 7. This CDR3 contains 15 residues. The germline V gene encodes CDR1 SNHLY and CDR2 FYNNEI. CDR3: CASSGPGTGIYGYTF. The CDR3 coding sequence is TGTGCCAGCAGTGGCCCCGGGACAGGGATCTATGGCTACACCTTC.

This clone was recorded once. J is TRBJ1-2 and V is TRBV20-1, with D maybe TRBD1 (5 bases). Trimming cost V 1 base and J 8 bases, with 8 bases left between them. Germline assignment: CDR1 DFQATT and CDR2 SNEGSKA (reference sequence). The CDR3 has 11 residues. CDR3 DNA sequence: TGCAGTGCTAGAGGGGGCTCAGGCTACACCTTC. Encoded protein: CSARGGSGYTF.